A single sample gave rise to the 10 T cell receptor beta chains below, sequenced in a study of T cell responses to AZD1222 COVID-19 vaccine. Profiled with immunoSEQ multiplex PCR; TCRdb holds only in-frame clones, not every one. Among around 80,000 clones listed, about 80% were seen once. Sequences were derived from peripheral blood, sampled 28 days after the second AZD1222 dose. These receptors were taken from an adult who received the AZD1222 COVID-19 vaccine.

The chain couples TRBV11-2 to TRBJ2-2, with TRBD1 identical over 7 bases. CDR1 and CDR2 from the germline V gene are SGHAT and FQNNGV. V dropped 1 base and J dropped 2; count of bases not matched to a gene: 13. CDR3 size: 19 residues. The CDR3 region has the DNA TGTGCCAGCAGCTTAGGGCGAGTTGTCGGGACAGATAACACCGGGGAGCTGTTTTTT. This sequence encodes CASSLGRVVGTDNTGELFF. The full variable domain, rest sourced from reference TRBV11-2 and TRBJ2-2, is EAGVAQSPRYKIIEKRQSVAFWCNPISGHATLYWYQQILGQGPKLLIQFQNNGVVDDSQLPKDRFSAERLKGVDSTLKIQPAKLEDSAVYLCASSLGRVVGTDNTGELFFGEGSRLTVL.

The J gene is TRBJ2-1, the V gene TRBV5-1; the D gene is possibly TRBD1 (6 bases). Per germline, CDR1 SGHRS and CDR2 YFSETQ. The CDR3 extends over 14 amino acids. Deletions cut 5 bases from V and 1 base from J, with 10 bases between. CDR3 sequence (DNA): TGCGCCAGCAGATCAGGGGTTTCCTACAATGAGCAGTTCTTC. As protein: CASRSGVSYNEQFF.

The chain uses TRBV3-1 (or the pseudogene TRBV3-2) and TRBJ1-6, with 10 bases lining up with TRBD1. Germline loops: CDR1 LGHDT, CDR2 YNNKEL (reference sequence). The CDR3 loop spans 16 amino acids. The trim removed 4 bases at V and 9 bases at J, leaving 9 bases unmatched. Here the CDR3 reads CASSRVLTGGSSPLHF. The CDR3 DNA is TGTGCCAGCAGCCGGGTCTTGACAGGGGGCTCTTCACCCCTCCACTTT.

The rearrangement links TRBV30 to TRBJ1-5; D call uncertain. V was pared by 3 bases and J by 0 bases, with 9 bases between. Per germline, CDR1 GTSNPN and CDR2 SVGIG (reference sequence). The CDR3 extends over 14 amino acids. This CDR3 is CAWSGVNSNQPQHF. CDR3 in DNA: TGTGCCTGGAGCGGAGTAAATAGCAATCAGCCCCAGCATTTT.

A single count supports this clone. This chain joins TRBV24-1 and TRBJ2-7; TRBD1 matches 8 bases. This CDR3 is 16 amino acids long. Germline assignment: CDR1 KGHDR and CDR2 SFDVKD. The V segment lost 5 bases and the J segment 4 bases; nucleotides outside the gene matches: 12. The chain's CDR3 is CATSAKGGDRLYEQYF. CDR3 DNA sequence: TGTGCCACCAGTGCCAAAGGAGGGGACAGGTTGTACGAGCAGTACTTC.

The CDR3: CASSQAGWGGTEAFF. The CDR3 DNA sequence: TGTGCCAGCAGCCAAGCAGGATGGGGCGGCACTGAAGCTTTCTTT. The chain has TRBV14 and TRBJ1-1, with TRBD1 as a possible D gene (5 bases). CDR3 length: 15 residues. Germline V CDR1 and CDR2: SGHDN, FVKESK. The V gene lost 1 base and the J gene lost 4 bases, with 13 bases spanning the gap.

This CDR3 reads CASSLKSGTSYNSPLHF. The CDR3 region has the DNA TGTGCCAGCAGCTTAAAGTCGGGAACCTCCTATAATTCACCCCTCCACTTT. The chain carries TRBV7-6 and TRBJ1-6; no firm D call. V lost 2 bases and J lost 0, with 11 bases in between. Germline lookup yields CDR1 SGHVS and CDR2 FNYEAQ. The CDR3 runs to 17 residues.

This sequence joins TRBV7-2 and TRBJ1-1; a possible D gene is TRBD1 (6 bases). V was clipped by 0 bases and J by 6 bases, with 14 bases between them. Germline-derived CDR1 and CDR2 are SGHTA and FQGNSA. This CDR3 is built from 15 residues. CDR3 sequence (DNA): TGTGCCAGCAGCTTAGCGCCAGGACAGCGCGCTGAAGCTTTCTTT. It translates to CASSLAPGQRAEAFF.

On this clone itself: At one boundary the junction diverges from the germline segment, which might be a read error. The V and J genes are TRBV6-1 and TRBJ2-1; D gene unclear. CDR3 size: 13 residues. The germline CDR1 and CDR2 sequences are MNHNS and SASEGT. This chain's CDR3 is CASSEALGLNEVF. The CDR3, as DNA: TGTGCCAGCAGTGAAGCGCTTGGGCTAAATGAGGTCTTC.

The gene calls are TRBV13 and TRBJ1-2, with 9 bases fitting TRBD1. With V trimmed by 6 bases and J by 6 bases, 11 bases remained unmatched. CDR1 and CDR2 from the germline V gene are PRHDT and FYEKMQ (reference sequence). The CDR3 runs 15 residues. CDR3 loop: CASSHPYTGGDGYTF. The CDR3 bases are TGTGCCAGCAGTCACCCCTACACAGGGGGCGATGGCTACACCTTC.